The clone carrying this T cell receptor beta chain was counted once. The record originates from a study of T cell changes during pregnancy in multiple sclerosis. The CDR3 totals 14 residues. Trimming took off 7 bases at V and 3 bases at J, with 12 bases between the two ends. Germline V lookup: CDR1 MNHEY, CDR2 SVGAGI. Measured with immunoSEQ multiplex PCR; TCRdb has only the in-frame clones, and not every one. Of around 47,000 clones listed, about 96% are singletons. This specimen consisted of peripheral blood, obtained in the second trimester of pregnancy. The TCR was taken from a female donor with multiple sclerosis, enrolled in a pregnancy study. This rearrangement joins TRBV6-5 to TRBJ2-2; a possible D gene is TRBD1 (6 bases). CDR3 nucleotides: TGTGCCAGCAAAACCGGGACACACACCGGGGAGCTGTTTTTT. This translates into CASKTGTHTGELFF.